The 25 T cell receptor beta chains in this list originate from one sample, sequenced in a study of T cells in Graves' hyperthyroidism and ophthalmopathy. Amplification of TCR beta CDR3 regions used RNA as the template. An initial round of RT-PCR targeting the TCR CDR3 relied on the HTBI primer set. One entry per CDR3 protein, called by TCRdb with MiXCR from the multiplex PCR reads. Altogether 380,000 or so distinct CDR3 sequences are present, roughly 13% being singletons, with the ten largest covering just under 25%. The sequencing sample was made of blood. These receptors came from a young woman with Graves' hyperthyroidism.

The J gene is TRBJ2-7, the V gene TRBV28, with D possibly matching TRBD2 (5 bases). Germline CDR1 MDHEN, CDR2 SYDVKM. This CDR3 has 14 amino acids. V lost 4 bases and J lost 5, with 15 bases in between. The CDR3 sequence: CASSSRVERHEQYF. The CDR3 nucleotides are TGTGCCAGCAGTTCGCGGGTGGAGCGCCACGAGCAGTACTTC.

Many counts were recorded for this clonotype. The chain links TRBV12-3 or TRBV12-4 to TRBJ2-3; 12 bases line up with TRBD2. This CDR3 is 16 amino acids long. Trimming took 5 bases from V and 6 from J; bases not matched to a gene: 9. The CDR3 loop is CASSALAGGPGDTQYF. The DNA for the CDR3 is TGTGCCAGCAGTGCCCTAGCGGGAGGGCCGGGGGATACGCAGTATTTT.

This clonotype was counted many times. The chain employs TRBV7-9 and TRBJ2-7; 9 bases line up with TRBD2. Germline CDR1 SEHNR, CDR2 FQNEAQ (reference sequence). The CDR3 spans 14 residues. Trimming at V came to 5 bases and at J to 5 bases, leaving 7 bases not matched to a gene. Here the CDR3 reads CASSAFSGSHEQYF. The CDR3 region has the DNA TGTGCCAGCAGCGCTTTTAGCGGGAGTCACGAGCAGTACTTC.

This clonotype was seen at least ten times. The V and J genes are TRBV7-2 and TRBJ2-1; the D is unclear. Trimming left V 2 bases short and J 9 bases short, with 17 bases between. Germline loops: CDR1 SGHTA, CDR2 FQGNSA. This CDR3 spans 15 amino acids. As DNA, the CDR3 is TGTGCCAGCAGCTTATTGGGCCTAGAGGTTGGTGAGCAGTTCTTC. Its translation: CASSLLGLEVGEQFF.

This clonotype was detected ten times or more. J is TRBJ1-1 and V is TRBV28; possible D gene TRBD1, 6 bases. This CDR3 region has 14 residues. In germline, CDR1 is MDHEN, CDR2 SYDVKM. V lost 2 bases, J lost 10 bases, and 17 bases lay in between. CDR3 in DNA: TGTGCCAGCAGTTTACCCCGTAGTCAGGGGCGAGCTTTCTTT. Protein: CASSLPRSQGRAFF. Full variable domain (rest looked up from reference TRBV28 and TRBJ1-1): DVKVTQSSRYLVKRTGEKVFLECVQDMDHENMFWYRQDPGLGLRLIYFSYDVKMKEKGDIPEGYSVSREKKERFSLILESASTNQTSMYLCASSLPRSQGRAFFGQGTRLTVV.

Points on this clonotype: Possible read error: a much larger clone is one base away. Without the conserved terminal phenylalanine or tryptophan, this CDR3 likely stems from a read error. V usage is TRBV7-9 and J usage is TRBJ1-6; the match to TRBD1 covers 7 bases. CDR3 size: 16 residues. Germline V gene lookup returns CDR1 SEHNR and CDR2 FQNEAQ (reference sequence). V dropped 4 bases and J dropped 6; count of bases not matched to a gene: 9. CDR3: CASSWGTWDSNSPLHL. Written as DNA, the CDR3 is TGTGCCAGCAGCTGGGGAACTTGGGACAGTAATTCACCCCTCCACCTT.

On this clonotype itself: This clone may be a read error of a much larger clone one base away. This chain's CDR3 is CTSSLVYGGSQETQYF. DNA for the CDR3: TGTACCAGCAGCTTAGTGTATGGCGGGAGCCAAGAGACCCAGTACTTC. The genes are TRBV11-2 and TRBJ2-5; 7 nucleotides match TRBD2. This CDR3 is built from 16 residues. The germline CDR1 and CDR2 sequences are SGHAT and FQNNGV.

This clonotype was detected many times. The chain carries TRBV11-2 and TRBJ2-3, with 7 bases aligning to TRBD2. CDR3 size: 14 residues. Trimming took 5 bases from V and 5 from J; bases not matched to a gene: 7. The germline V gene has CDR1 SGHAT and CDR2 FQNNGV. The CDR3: CASSLGGSGDTQYF. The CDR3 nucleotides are TGTGCCAGCAGCCTAGGCGGGAGTGGAGATACGCAGTATTTT.

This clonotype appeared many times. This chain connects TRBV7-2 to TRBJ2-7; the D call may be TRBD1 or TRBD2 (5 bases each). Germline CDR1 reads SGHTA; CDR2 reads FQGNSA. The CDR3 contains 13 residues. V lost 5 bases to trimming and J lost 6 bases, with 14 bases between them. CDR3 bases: TGTGCCAGCAGCCTAGGGACCCCCCCCGAGCAGTACTTC. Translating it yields CASSLGTPPEQYF.

CDR3 protein: CASSLAPQTGELFF. Here the CDR3 DNA reads TGTGCCAGCAGTCTGGCACCTCAGACCGGGGAGCTGTTTTTT. V usage is TRBV25-1 and J usage is TRBJ2-2, with D uncertain. CDR1 and CDR2 (germline): MGHDK, SYGVNS. The CDR3 is 14 residues long. Trimming removed 5 bases from V and 5 bases from J, with 12 bases in between.

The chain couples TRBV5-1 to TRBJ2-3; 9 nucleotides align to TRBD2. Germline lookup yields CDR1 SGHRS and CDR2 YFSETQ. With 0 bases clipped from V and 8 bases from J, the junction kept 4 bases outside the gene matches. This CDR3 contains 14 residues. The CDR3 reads CASSLDSGRGTQYF. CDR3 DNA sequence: TGCGCCAGCAGCTTGGATAGCGGGAGAGGTACGCAGTATTTT.

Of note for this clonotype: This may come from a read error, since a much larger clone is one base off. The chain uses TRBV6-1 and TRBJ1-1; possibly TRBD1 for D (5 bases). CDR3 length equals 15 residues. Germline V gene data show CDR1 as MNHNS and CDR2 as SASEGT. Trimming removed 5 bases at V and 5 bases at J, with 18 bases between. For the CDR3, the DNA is TGTGCCAGCAGTCCTCAGTCGACAGCACGGACTGAAGCTTTCTTT. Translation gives CASSPQSTARTEAFF.

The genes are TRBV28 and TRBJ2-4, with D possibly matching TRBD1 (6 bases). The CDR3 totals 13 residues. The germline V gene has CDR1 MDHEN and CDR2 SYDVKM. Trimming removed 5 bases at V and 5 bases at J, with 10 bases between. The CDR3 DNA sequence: TGTGCCAGCAGTGAAAACAGGGAAAACATTCAGTACTTC. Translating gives CASSENRENIQYF.

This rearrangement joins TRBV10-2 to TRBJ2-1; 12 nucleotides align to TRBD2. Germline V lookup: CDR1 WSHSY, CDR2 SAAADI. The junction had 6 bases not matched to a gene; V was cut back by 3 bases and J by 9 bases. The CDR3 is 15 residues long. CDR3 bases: TGCGCCAGCAGTGAACGACTAGCGGGAGAGAGTGAGCAGTTCTTC. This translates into CASSERLAGESEQFF.

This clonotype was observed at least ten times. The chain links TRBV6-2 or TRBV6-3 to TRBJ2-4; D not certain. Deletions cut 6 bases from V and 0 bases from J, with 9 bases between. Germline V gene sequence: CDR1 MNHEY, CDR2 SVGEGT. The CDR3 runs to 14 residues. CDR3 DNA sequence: TGTGCCAGCAGAAAAGATCTAGCCAAAAACATTCAGTACTTC. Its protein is CASRKDLAKNIQYF.

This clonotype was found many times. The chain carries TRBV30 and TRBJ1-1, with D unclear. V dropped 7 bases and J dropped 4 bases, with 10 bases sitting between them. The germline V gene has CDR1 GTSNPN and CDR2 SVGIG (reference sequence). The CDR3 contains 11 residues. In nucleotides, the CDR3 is TGTGCCTCGCGCTTCCGCACTGAAGCTTTCTTT. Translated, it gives CASRFRTEAFF. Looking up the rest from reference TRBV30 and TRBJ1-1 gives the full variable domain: SQTIHQWPATLVQPVGSPLSLECTVEGTSNPNLYWYRQAAGRGLQLLFYSVGIGQISSEVPQNLSASRPQDRQFILSSKKLLLSDSGFYLCASRFRTEAFFGQGTRLTVV.

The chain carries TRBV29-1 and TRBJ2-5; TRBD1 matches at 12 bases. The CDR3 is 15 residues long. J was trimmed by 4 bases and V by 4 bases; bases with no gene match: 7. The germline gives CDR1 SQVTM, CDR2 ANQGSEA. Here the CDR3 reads CSVGGGQGALETQYF. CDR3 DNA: TGCAGCGTTGGGGGGGGACAGGGGGCATTAGAGACCCAGTACTTC.

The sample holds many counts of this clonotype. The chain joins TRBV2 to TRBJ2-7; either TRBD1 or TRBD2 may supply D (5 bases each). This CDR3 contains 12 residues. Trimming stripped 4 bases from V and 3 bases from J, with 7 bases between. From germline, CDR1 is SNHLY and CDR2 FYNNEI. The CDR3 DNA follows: TGTGCCAGCAGTGGGGACGGCTACGAGCAGTACTTC. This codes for CASSGDGYEQYF.

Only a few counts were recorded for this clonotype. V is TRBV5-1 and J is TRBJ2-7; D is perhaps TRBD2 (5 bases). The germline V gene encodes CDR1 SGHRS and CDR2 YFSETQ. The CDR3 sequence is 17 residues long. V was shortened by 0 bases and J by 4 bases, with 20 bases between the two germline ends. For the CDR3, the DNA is TGCGCCAGCAGCTTGGCACAAGTGGGAGACGGGGAGTACGAGCAGTACTTC. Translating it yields CASSLAQVGDGEYEQYF.

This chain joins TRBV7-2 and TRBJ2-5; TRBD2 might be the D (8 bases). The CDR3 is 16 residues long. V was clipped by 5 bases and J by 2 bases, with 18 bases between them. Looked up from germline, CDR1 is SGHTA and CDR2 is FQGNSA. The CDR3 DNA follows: TGTGCCAGCAGCGCCACTAGCGGCAGGGGGCAAGAGACCCAGTACTTC. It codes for CASSATSGRGQETQYF.

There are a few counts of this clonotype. CDR3 residues: CASISVTEAFF. The CDR3 DNA reads TGCGCCAGCATATCGGTCACTGAAGCTTTCTTT. The J gene is TRBJ1-1, the V gene TRBV10-2; unclear D gene. V was shortened by 7 bases and J by 4 bases, with 7 bases between the two germline ends. The V gene's germline CDR1 is WSHSY and CDR2 SAAADI. The CDR3 is 11 amino acids.

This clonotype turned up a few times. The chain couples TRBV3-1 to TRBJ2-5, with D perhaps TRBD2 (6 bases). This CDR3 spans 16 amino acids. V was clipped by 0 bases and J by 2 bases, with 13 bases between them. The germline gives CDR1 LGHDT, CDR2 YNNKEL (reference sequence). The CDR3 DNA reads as TGTGCCAGCAGCCAAGATCGTGTTGGGGGGCAAGAGACCCAGTACTTC. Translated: CASSQDRVGGQETQYF.

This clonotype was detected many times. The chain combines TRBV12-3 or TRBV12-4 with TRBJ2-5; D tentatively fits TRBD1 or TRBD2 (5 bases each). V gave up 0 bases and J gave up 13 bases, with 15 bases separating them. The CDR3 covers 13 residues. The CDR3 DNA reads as TGTGCCAGCAGTTTAGCGGGACCGTCTTACCTGTACTTC. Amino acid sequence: CASSLAGPSYLYF.

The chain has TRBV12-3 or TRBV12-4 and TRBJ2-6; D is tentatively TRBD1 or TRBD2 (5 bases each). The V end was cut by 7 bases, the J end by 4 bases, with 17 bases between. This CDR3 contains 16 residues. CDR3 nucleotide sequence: TGTGCCAGCACCCTTGGGGGTTTAAGCGGGGCCAACGTCCTGACTTTC. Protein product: CASTLGGLSGANVLTF.

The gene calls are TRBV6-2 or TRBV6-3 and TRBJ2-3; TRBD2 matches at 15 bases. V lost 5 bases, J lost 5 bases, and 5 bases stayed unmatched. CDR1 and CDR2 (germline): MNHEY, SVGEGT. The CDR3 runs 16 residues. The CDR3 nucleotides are TGTGCCAGCAGTCGGACTAGCGGGAGGGCCATAGATACGCAGTATTTT. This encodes CASSRTSGRAIDTQYF.